This TCR beta chain comes out of a study of shared clonotypes between healthy human individuals. A deep-level run was used for the assay. Sequenced by immunoSEQ multiplex PCR; TCRdb stores in-frame clones only, minus some. The sample contains around 2,000,000 clones, about 95% of which appear only once. Germline V gene sequence: CDR1 SGHVS, CDR2 FNYEAQ. V lost 1 base and J lost 8, with 12 bases in between. The CDR3 has 14 amino acids. CD45RO-negative, CCR7-selected cells formed the naive CD8 fraction, which excluded terminally differentiated effector memory CD45RA+ cells. The receptor was derived from a man younger than 35 in good health. V gene TRBV7-6 combines with J gene TRBJ2-1; a weak D match, TRBD2 (5 bases). The specimen sequenced was naive CD8+ T cells sorted from blood. The DNA of the CDR3 is TGTGCCAGCAGCTTAGAGGGAGAGCTTGATGAGCAGTTCTTC. It codes for CASSLEGELDEQFF.